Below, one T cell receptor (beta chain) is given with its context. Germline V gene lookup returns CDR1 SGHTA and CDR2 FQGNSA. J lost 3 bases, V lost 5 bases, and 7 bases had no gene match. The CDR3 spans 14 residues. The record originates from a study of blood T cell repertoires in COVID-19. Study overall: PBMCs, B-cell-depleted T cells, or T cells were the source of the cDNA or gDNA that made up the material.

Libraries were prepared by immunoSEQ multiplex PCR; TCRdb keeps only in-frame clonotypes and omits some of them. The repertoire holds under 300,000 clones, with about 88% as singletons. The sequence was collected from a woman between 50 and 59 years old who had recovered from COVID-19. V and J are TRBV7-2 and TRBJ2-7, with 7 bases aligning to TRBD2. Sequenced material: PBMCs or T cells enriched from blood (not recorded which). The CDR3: CASSRGREVYEQYF. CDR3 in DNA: TGTGCCAGCAGCCGGGGGAGGGAAGTCTACGAGCAGTACTTC.